This TCR beta chain originates from a study of cytotoxic CD8 clonotypes in ibrutinib-treated CLL. Across the study: Overall, around 25 responses were partial and 2 complete; following median around 68 months, roughly 15 patients stayed remitted and around twelve progressed.

Concerning this clone itself: Its specificity is not known.

The germline V gene encodes CDR1 SGDLS and CDR2 YYNGEE. CDR3 length: 14 amino acids. V was shortened by 4 bases and J by 13 bases, with 22 bases between the two germline ends. Broader study findings: Higher circulating CD8+ T-cell counts strongly accompanied higher baseline clonality, above age-matched healthy donors.

Using immunoSEQ multiplex PCR, the repertoire was profiled, and TCRdb retains in-frame clones only, with some absent. Among approximately 190,000 clones listed, just over 70% were seen once. V is TRBV9 and J is TRBJ2-3, with D perhaps being TRBD1 or TRBD2 (5 bases each). Sequenced here: PBMCs, sampled after 12 months of ibrutinib treatment. The sequence was obtained from a human donor with chronic lymphocytic leukemia. CDR3 DNA: TGTGCCAGCAGCCCTCTCCTGGGCCAGGGACGCAAGTATTTT. As protein: CASSPLLGQGRKYF.